Below are 15 T cell receptor beta chains sequenced from a single sample in a study of blood T cell repertoires in COVID-19. TCRdb's table, derived via immunoSEQ multiplex PCR, lists solely in-frame clones and lacks some. In the table there are hundreds of thousands of clones, roughly 87% of which are singletons. Specimen: PBMCs or T cells enriched from blood (not recorded which). The receptor set was obtained from a woman between 25 and 40 years old who had recovered from COVID-19.

The chain combines TRBV10-2 with TRBJ1-5, with 9 bases that match TRBD1. Germline lookup yields CDR1 WSHSY and CDR2 SAAADI. The CDR3 is 13 amino acids. V shed 4 bases and J 5 bases; nucleotides not matched to a gene: 0. The chain's CDR3 is CASSGTGDQPQHF. Written as DNA, the CDR3 is TGCGCCAGCAGTGGGACAGGGGATCAGCCCCAGCATTTT.

In this sample, this clone turned up once. The chain recombines TRBV5-6 with TRBJ1-1; D perhaps matches TRBD1 (5 bases). The CDR3 contains 19 residues. V shed 3 bases and J shed 5 bases, with 29 bases lying between them. CDR1 is SGHDT and CDR2 is YYEEEE in the germline V gene. In DNA form, the CDR3 reads TGTGCCAGCAGCTCTAGAGGACGGGACTCCAACCTCTGGGGGACTGAAGCTTTCTTT. This codes for CASSSRGRDSNLWGTEAFF.

J is TRBJ1-6 and V is TRBV30; D unclear. The V end was cut by 0 bases, the J end by 8 bases, with 14 bases between. This CDR3 has 15 amino acids. CDR1 GTSNPN and CDR2 SVGIG come from the germline V gene (reference sequence). CDR3 bases: TGTGCCTGGAGTGTATCTGGGCTTGGGTATTCACCCCTCCACTTT. This gives the protein CAWSVSGLGYSPLHF. Full variable domain (remainder filled in from reference TRBV30 and TRBJ1-6): SQTIHQWPATLVQPVGSPLSLECTVEGTSNPNLYWYRQAAGRGLQLLFYSVGIGQISSEVPQNLSASRPQDRQFILSSKKLLLSDSGFYLCAWSVSGLGYSPLHFGNGTRLTVT.

This sequence joins TRBV12-5 and TRBJ2-5; TRBD1 matches at 9 bases. With 0 bases clipped from V and 6 bases from J, the junction kept 11 bases outside the gene matches. The CDR3 loop spans 17 amino acids. Per germline, CDR1 LGHNT and CDR2 FRNRAP. CDR3 residues: CASGLVLGDRGGKTQYF. CDR3 DNA sequence: TGTGCTAGTGGTTTGGTACTGGGCGACAGGGGGGGGAAGACCCAGTACTTC.

The gene calls are TRBV11-2 and TRBJ2-7; tentatively, D is TRBD2 (5 bases). Trimming pared 5 bases from V and 3 bases from J, leaving 8 bases between. CDR1 is SGHAT and CDR2 is FQNNGV in the germline V gene. This CDR3 has 12 amino acids. The DNA of the CDR3 is TGTGCCAGCAGCCTAGGGAGCTACGAGCAGTACTTC. Translated: CASSLGSYEQYF.

V is TRBV19 and J is TRBJ1-6; 7 bases align to TRBD1. Trimming at V came to 9 bases and at J to 7 bases, leaving 6 bases not matched to a gene. The CDR3 consists of 13 residues. Germline V gene data show CDR1 as LNHDA and CDR2 as SQIVND (reference sequence). The chain's CDR3 is CASKTGWNSPLHF. The CDR3 coding sequence is TGTGCCAGCAAGACAGGGTGGAATTCACCCCTCCACTTT.

The gene calls are TRBV7-8 and TRBJ1-5; TRBD1 agrees at 8 bases. Trimming at V came to 5 bases and at J to 0 bases, leaving 6 bases not matched to a gene. Germline CDR1 reads SGHVS; CDR2 reads FQNEAQ. CDR3 size: 16 residues. The CDR3 DNA follows: TGTGCCAGCAGCGACGGGACAGGAGATAGCAATCAGCCCCAGCATTTT. It specifies CASSDGTGDSNQPQHF.

The genes are TRBV9 and TRBJ2-3; D is possibly TRBD2 (5 bases). CDR1 is SGDLS, CDR2 YYNGEE, per germline. This CDR3 spans 14 amino acids. V was clipped by 2 bases and J by 0 bases, with 7 bases between them. CDR3 DNA: TGTGCCAGCAGCGTTACTAGGAGCACAGATACGCAGTATTTT. Its translation is CASSVTRSTDTQYF.

This clone was seen a single time. The CDR3, as DNA: TGTGCCAGCAGTTTAGTAGGAAACACCATATATTTT. It specifies CASSLVGNTIYF. The chain couples TRBV12-3 or TRBV12-4 to TRBJ1-3; D is undetermined. V was cut by 1 base and J by 4 bases, with 2 bases left in between. The CDR3 covers 12 residues.

This chain uses TRBV5-5 with TRBJ1-2; D remains unclear. The CDR3 is 12 residues long. CDR1 SGHKS and CDR2 YYEKEE come from the germline V gene (reference sequence). V lost 1 base and J lost 6, with 7 bases in between. CDR3 bases: TGTGCCAGCAGCTTGTGGAGTAATGGCTACACCTTC. Protein product: CASSLWSNGYTF.

The chain recombines TRBV6-5 with TRBJ1-1, with D perhaps TRBD1 (5 bases). The ends were cut back, 2 bases at V and 4 bases at J, with 11 bases in the middle. From germline, CDR1 is MNHEY and CDR2 SVGAGI. This CDR3 is built from 14 residues. The CDR3 nucleotides are TGTGCCAGCAGTTACGGGCAGGGAAGCACTGAAGCTTTCTTT. Translated: CASSYGQGSTEAFF.

V usage is TRBV9 and J usage is TRBJ1-1; D call uncertain. CDR1 and CDR2 (germline): SGDLS, YYNGEE. The CDR3 loop spans 15 amino acids. V lost 1 base, J lost 1 base, and 11 bases lay in between. The CDR3 sequence is CASSVSGRSNTEAFF. CDR3 DNA: TGTGCCAGCAGCGTATCGGGGAGGTCGAACACTGAAGCTTTCTTT. Full variable domain (missing parts from reference TRBV9 and TRBJ1-1): DSGVTQTPKHLITATGQRVTLRCSPRSGDLSVYWYQQSLDQGLQFLIQYYNGEERAKGNILERFSAQQFPDLHSELNLSSLELGDSALYFCASSVSGRSNTEAFFGQGTRLTVV.

The genes are TRBV4-2 and TRBJ2-1, with D perhaps matching TRBD1 (6 bases). Trimming took off 0 bases at V and 4 bases at J, with 13 bases between the two ends. Per the germline V gene, CDR1 is LGHNA and CDR2 is YNFKEQ. This CDR3 is 16 amino acids long. This CDR3 is CASSQEGAVTYNEQFF. The CDR3 DNA reads TGTGCCAGCAGCCAAGAGGGGGCGGTCACTTACAATGAGCAGTTCTTC.

The chain has TRBV27 and TRBJ2-7; 7 bases are shared with TRBD1. Germline trimming cut 0 bases from V and 1 base from J; bases unmatched to any gene: 6. Germline CDR1 and CDR2: MNHEY and SMNVEV (reference sequence). There are 16 residues in the CDR3. CDR3 sequence reads: CASSLSVGQVSYEQYF. CDR3 in DNA: TGTGCCAGCAGTTTATCGGTAGGACAGGTGTCCTACGAGCAGTACTTC.

The chain employs TRBV28 and TRBJ1-1; TRBD1 matches 7 bases. This CDR3 region has 19 residues. Germline V gives CDR1 MDHEN, CDR2 SYDVKM. Trimming cost V 7 bases and J 0 bases; bases outside gene matches: 20. The CDR3 nucleotides are TGTGCCAGCACCGCTCAGGGACAGTGGGTTCTCCTGATGAACACTGAAGCTTTCTTT. Protein sequence: CASTAQGQWVLLMNTEAFF.